These 8 T cell receptor beta chains originate from one sample sequenced in a study of PD-1 and CTLA-4 blockade in melanoma. The table came from immunoSEQ multiplex PCR; TCRdb's copy has only in-frame clones and leaves some out. The profile covers around 12,000 clones, with approximately 80% appearing a single time and 30% to 35% taken by the ten largest. This material consisted of CD8+ T cells from peripheral blood, taken from a patient given anti-PD-1 treatment. The receptors derive from a human donor with melanoma.

This clone was observed a single time. The V and J genes are TRBV11-2 and TRBJ2-7; 8 bases agree with TRBD1. Per the germline V gene, CDR1 is SGHAT and CDR2 is FQNNGV. Trimming cost V 3 bases and J 5 bases; bases outside gene matches: 3. The length of the CDR3 is 13 residues. As DNA, the CDR3 is TGTGCCAGCAGCTTTGGACAGGGAAACGAGCAGTACTTC. Translating it yields CASSFGQGNEQYF.

The gene calls are TRBV4-3 and TRBJ1-2; a possible D gene is TRBD1 (5 bases). The CDR3 sequence is 13 residues long. CDR1 and CDR2 from the germline V gene are LGHNA and YSLEER. V lost 0 bases to trimming and J lost 4 bases, with 6 bases between them. The CDR3 nucleotides are TGCGCCAGCAGCCAAGATACAGGCTATGGCTACACCTTC. Amino acids: CASSQDTGYGYTF.

This clone was detected once. The rearrangement joins TRBV6-5 to TRBJ2-7; TRBD1 matches at 8 bases. Germline CDR1 reads MNHEY; CDR2 reads SVGAGI. J was trimmed by 3 bases and V by 2 bases; bases with no gene match: 6. This CDR3 is 15 amino acids long. Written as DNA, the CDR3 is TGTGCCAGCAGTTACGGACAGGGTTTCGGCTACGAGCAGTACTTC. Amino acids: CASSYGQGFGYEQYF.

The rearrangement links TRBV11-2 to TRBJ1-2, with D tentatively TRBD1 (5 bases). Trimming left V 3 bases short and J 3 bases short, with 8 bases between. Germline V gene sequence: CDR1 SGHAT, CDR2 FQNNGV. The CDR3 totals 13 residues. CDR3 loop: CASSFGGHYGYTF. CDR3 nucleotide sequence: TGTGCCAGCAGCTTCGGGGGTCACTATGGCTACACCTTC.

This chain links TRBV10-3 with TRBJ2-2; TRBD1 matches at 9 bases. This CDR3 spans 17 amino acids. Germline V gene data show CDR1 as ENHRY and CDR2 as SYGVKD. Trimming cost V 10 bases and J 1 base; bases outside gene matches: 13. The chain's CDR3 is CATDDTGGGWNTGELFF. CDR3 bases: TGTGCCACCGACGATACAGGGGGCGGGTGGAACACCGGGGAGCTGTTTTTT.

The rearrangement uses TRBV2 and TRBJ1-2, with TRBD1 as a possible D gene (6 bases). Germline V gene sequence: CDR1 SNHLY, CDR2 FYNNEI. This CDR3 region has 13 residues. Trimming left V 9 bases short and J 4 bases short, with 15 bases between. The CDR3 loop reads CASSTGEIYGYTF. CDR3 bases: TGTGCCAGTTCGACAGGAGAGATCTATGGCTACACCTTC.

This chain uses TRBV4-1 with TRBJ2-1; no definite D call. Trimming removed 3 bases at V and 5 bases at J, with 14 bases between. Germline-derived CDR1 and CDR2 are MGHRA and YSYEKL. This CDR3 is 15 amino acids long. CDR3 in amino acids: CASSQLTDDHNEQFF. In DNA form, the CDR3 reads TGCGCCAGCAGCCAGTTGACGGACGACCACAATGAGCAGTTCTTC.

This rearrangement joins TRBV7-8 to TRBJ1-1; unclear D gene. CDR3 length equals 13 residues. V lost 5 bases to trimming and J lost 0 bases, with 7 bases between them. Germline lookup yields CDR1 SGHVS and CDR2 FQNEAQ. CDR3 sequence reads: CASSPKLNTEAFF. Here the CDR3 DNA reads TGTGCCAGCAGCCCGAAATTGAACACTGAAGCTTTCTTT.